This TCR beta chain derives from a study of T cell responses to AZD1222 COVID-19 vaccine. Using immunoSEQ multiplex PCR, the repertoire was profiled, and TCRdb retains in-frame clones only, with some absent. The table has over 150,000 clones, just under 95% seen once. The table lists this clone with a count of one. This TCR was recovered from an adult who received the MenACWY meningococcal vaccine as a control. The source was peripheral blood, collected 28 days after the second dose of the MenACWY control vaccine.

In DNA, the CDR3 is TGTGCCAGTAGTGCCGATAGGACAGACCTTAGCAATCAGCCCCAGCATTTT. Protein product: CASSADRTDLSNQPQHF. This chain connects TRBV19 to TRBJ1-5, with D possibly matching TRBD1 (6 bases). The V gene's germline CDR1 is LNHDA and CDR2 SQIVND (reference sequence). V was cut by 5 bases and J by 0 bases, with 17 bases left in between. There are 17 residues in the CDR3.